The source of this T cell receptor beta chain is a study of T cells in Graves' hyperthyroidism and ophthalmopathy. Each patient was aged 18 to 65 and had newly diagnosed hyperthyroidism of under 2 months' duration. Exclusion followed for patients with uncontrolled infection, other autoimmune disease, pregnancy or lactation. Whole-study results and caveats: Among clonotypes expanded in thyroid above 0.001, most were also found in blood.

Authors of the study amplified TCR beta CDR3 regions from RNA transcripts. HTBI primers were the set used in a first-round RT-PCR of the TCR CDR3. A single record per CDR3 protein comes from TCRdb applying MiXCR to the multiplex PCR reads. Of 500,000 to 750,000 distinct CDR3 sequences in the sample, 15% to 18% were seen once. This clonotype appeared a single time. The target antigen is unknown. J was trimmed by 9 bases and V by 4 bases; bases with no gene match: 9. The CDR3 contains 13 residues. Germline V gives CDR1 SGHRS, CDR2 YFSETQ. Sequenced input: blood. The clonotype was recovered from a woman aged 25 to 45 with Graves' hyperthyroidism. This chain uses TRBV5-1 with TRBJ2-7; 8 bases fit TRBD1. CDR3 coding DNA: TGCGCCAGCAGCATACAAGACAGGGGAGGGCAGTACTTC. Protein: CASSIQDRGGQYF.